The 20 T cell receptor beta chains in this list originate from one sample, sequenced in a study of T cell responses to AZD1222 COVID-19 vaccine. Method: immunoSEQ multiplex PCR; TCRdb's copy keeps in-frame clones and lacks some. The table has just over 90,000 clones, roughly nine tenths seen once. Source: peripheral blood, taken 28 days after the second AZD1222 dose. Receptor source: an adult who received the AZD1222 COVID-19 vaccine.

This chain links TRBV12-3 or TRBV12-4 with TRBJ1-5; D ambiguous. This CDR3 is 11 amino acids long. Trimming cost V 5 bases and J 4 bases, with 3 bases left between them. The CDR3 DNA reads as TGTGCCAGCAGTAAAAATCAGCCCCAGCATTTT. This gives the protein CASSKNQPQHF.

The V and J genes are TRBV2 and TRBJ2-5, with D possibly being TRBD1 or TRBD2 (6 bases each). CDR3 length equals 13 residues. Germline assignment: CDR1 SNHLY and CDR2 FYNNEI. V dropped 6 bases and J dropped 4 bases, with 12 bases sitting between them. The CDR3 spells CASRDRGPETQYF. For the CDR3, the DNA is TGTGCCAGCAGAGATCGGGGGCCAGAGACCCAGTACTTC.

This clone was picked up one time. This sequence joins TRBV23-1 and TRBJ2-1, with TRBD1 identical over 7 bases. TRBV23-1 is annotated as an ORF whose role is uncertain. There are 16 residues in the CDR3. The trim removed 3 bases at V and 6 bases at J, leaving 11 bases unmatched. CDR3 bases: TGCGCCAGCAGTCATGAGGGCAGGGGGTCGTCCAATGAGCAGTTCTTC. This codes for CASSHEGRGSSNEQFF.

V gene TRBV3-1 (or the pseudogene TRBV3-2) combines with J gene TRBJ1-4, with 7 positions matching TRBD1. Looked up from germline, CDR1 is LGHDT and CDR2 is YNNKEL (reference sequence). The length of the CDR3 is 16 residues. V lost 1 base and J lost 3; bases outside the gene matches: 5. The CDR3 DNA reads TGTGCCAGCAGCCAAGGGGTGACAGGGCCTAATGAAAAACTGTTTTTT. Protein sequence: CASSQGVTGPNEKLFF.

The chain has TRBV27 and TRBJ2-3, with D unresolved. Trimming cost V 7 bases and J 1 base, with 9 bases left between them. Germline-derived CDR1 and CDR2 are MNHEY and SMNVEV (reference sequence). This CDR3 contains 13 residues. CDR3 coding DNA: TGTGCCAGCAAACTTCCGGGCACAGATACGCAGTATTTT. It yields the protein CASKLPGTDTQYF.

This chain uses TRBV7-8 with TRBJ1-2; D not certain. This CDR3 is built from 12 residues. V was trimmed by 5 bases and J by 5 bases, leaving 9 bases between them. The V gene's germline CDR1 is SGHVS and CDR2 FQNEAQ. CDR3 amino acids: CASSLHRYGYTF. CDR3 bases: TGTGCCAGCAGCCTACATCGGTATGGCTACACCTTC.

This chain joins TRBV29-1 and TRBJ1-1; the D gene is possibly TRBD1 (5 bases). The V gene's germline CDR1 is SQVTM and CDR2 ANQGSEA. This CDR3 is built from 14 residues. V lost 5 bases, J lost 6 bases, and 19 bases lay in between. CDR3 in amino acids: CSVQRLIGVSEAFF. The DNA of the CDR3 is TGCAGCGTTCAAAGGTTAATAGGGGTTTCTGAAGCTTTCTTT.

The CDR3 here is CASSLVRGGGDEKLFF. The DNA for the CDR3 is TGTGCCAGCAGCTTGGTTCGCGGGGGAGGAGATGAAAAACTGTTTTTT. The chain recombines TRBV5-4 with TRBJ1-4; a weak D match, TRBD1 (5 bases). The germline V gene encodes CDR1 SGHNT and CDR2 YYREEE (reference sequence). The CDR3 spans 16 residues. The V gene lost 0 bases and the J gene lost 6 bases, with 15 bases spanning the gap.

The chain has TRBV9 and TRBJ2-3; possible D gene TRBD2, 5 bases. V was cut by 4 bases and J by 0 bases, with 15 bases left in between. CDR3 length: 16 residues. Germline-derived CDR1 and CDR2 are SGDLS and YYNGEE. The CDR3 is CASSPRGDSSTDTQYF. In DNA, the CDR3 is TGTGCCAGCAGCCCCCGGGGTGACTCTAGCACAGATACGCAGTATTTT.

V is TRBV10-3 and J is TRBJ1-2, with a possible D match to TRBD1 (6 bases). Germline CDR1 reads ENHRY; CDR2 reads SYGVKD. The CDR3 runs 12 residues. V was clipped by 11 bases and J by 5 bases, with 15 bases between them. CDR3 nucleotides: TGTGCCGCAGAGGAACAGGGTTATGGCTACACCTTC. Translating it yields CAAEEQGYGYTF.

The rearrangement links TRBV6-2 or TRBV6-3 to TRBJ2-1; TRBD2 agrees at 8 bases. In germline, CDR1 is MNHEY, CDR2 SVGEGT. V shed 2 bases, J shed 7 bases, and the junction held 7 bases outside the gene matches. The length of the CDR3 is 15 residues. The CDR3 is CASSYVAGGGNEQFF. CDR3 DNA sequence: TGTGCCAGCAGTTACGTGGCGGGGGGAGGGAATGAGCAGTTCTTC.

The chain is built from TRBV5-6 and TRBJ2-2; D ambiguous. Between the trimmed V and J ends, which lost 4 bases and 6 bases, there was a span of 10 bases. CDR1 SGHDT and CDR2 YYEEEE come from the germline V gene. The CDR3 has 13 amino acids. CDR3 sequence: CASSPTLPGELFF. DNA for the CDR3: TGTGCCAGCAGCCCTACACTCCCCGGGGAGCTGTTTTTT.

This clone was observed a single time. This chain links TRBV6-5 with TRBJ2-1; D may match TRBD1 or TRBD2 (7 bases each). Germline V gene lookup returns CDR1 MNHEY and CDR2 SVGAGI. The V end was cut by 2 bases, the J end by 6 bases, with 14 bases between. The CDR3 has 15 amino acids. The CDR3 is CASSYQGEGGNEQFF. The CDR3 nucleotides read TGTGCCAGCAGTTACCAGGGGGAGGGGGGCAATGAGCAGTTCTTC.

The V and J genes are TRBV5-4 and TRBJ2-3, with D maybe TRBD2 (6 bases). V lost 0 bases and J lost 0, with 8 bases in between. This CDR3 has 15 residues. From germline, CDR1 is SGHNT and CDR2 YYREEE (reference sequence). CDR3 loop: CASSLAGVSTDTQYF. CDR3 coding DNA: TGTGCCAGCAGCTTGGCGGGGGTTAGCACAGATACGCAGTATTTT.

This chain links TRBV25-1 with TRBJ1-3; 7 nucleotides line up with TRBD1. Germline trimming cut 3 bases from V and 5 bases from J; bases unmatched to any gene: 7. The CDR3 has 15 residues. Germline lookup yields CDR1 MGHDK and CDR2 SYGVNS. As DNA, the CDR3 is TGTGCCAGCAGTGAGGCAGGGGGTCGACGAAACACCATATATTTT. It codes for CASSEAGGRRNTIYF.

The chain is built from TRBV5-1 and TRBJ2-7, with D possibly TRBD2 on 6 matching bases. Trimming stripped 1 base from V and 2 bases from J, with 10 bases between. CDR3 length: 14 residues. Germline lookup yields CDR1 SGHRS and CDR2 YFSETQ. The CDR3 spells CASSLREETYEQYF. CDR3 in DNA: TGCGCCAGCAGCTTGAGGGAGGAGACCTACGAGCAGTACTTC.

The chain is built from TRBV30 and TRBJ2-1; unclear D gene. This CDR3 is 14 amino acids long. The ends were cut back, 0 bases at V and 6 bases at J, with 12 bases in the middle. CDR1 is GTSNPN and CDR2 is SVGIG in the germline V gene (reference sequence). The CDR3, as DNA: TGTGCCTGGAGTGTACGTGGTAGGGTCAATGAGCAGTTCTTC. It codes for CAWSVRGRVNEQFF.

The chain couples TRBV2 to TRBJ1-2; D gene unclear. This CDR3 contains 12 residues. Germline-derived CDR1 and CDR2 are SNHLY and FYNNEI. With 6 bases removed from V and 6 bases from J, the gap between germline ends came to 11 bases. The CDR3 reads CASRIPLDGYTF. CDR3 in DNA: TGTGCCAGCAGGATCCCCCTGGATGGCTACACCTTC. Full variable domain (remainder filled in from reference TRBV2 and TRBJ1-2): EPEVTQTPSHQVTQMGQEVILRCVPISNHLYFYWYRQILGQKVEFLVSFYNNEISEKSEIFDDQFSVERPDGSNFTLKIRSTKLEDSAMYFCASRIPLDGYTFGSGTRLTVV.

This clone appeared once. The CDR3 protein is CASSLDAGSAFF. The CDR3 bases are TGTGCCAGCAGTTTAGACGCCGGTTCGGCTTTCTTT. The chain is built from TRBV12-3 or TRBV12-4 and TRBJ1-1, with no clear D. V shed 1 base and J shed 11 bases, with 11 bases lying between them. The length of the CDR3 is 12 residues.

The sample holds one count of this clone. This CDR3 reads CASSRGTAQETQYF. In DNA form, the CDR3 reads TGCGCCAGCAGTAGGGGTACAGCCCAAGAGACCCAGTACTTC. The rearrangement joins TRBV10-1 to TRBJ2-5, with D possibly matching TRBD1 (5 bases). From germline, CDR1 is WNHNN and CDR2 SYGVQD (reference sequence). CDR3 length: 14 residues. V was trimmed by 5 bases and J by 1 base, leaving 11 bases between them.